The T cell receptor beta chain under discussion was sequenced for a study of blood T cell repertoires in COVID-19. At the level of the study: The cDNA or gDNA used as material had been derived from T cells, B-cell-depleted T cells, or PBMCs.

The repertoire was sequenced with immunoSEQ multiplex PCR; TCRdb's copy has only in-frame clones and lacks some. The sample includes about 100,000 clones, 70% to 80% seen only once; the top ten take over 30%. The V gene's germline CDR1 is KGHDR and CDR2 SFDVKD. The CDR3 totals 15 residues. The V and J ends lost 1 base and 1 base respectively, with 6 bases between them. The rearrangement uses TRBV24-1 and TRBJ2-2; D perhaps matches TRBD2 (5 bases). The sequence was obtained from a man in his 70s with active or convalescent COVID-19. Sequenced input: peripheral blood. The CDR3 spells CATSDFRENTGELFF. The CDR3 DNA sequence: TGTGCCACCAGTGATTTCCGGGAGAACACCGGGGAGCTGTTTTTT.